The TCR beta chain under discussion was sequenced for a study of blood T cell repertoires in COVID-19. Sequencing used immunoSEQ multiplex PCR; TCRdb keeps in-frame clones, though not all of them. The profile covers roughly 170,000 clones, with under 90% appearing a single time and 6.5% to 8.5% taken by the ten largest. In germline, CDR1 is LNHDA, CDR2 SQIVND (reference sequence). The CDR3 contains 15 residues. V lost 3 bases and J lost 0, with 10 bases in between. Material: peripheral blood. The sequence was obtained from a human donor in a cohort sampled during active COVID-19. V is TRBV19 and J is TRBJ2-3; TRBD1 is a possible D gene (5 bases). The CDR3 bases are TGTGCCAGTAGTATCAGGGCAACTAGCACAGATACGCAGTATTTT. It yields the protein CASSIRATSTDTQYF.